These 20 T cell receptor beta chains originate from one sample sequenced in a study of blood T cell repertoires in COVID-19. Measured with immunoSEQ multiplex PCR; TCRdb has only the in-frame clones, and not every one. The sample lists about 140,000 clones; around 76% were seen once. The material sequenced was peripheral blood. These receptors were collected from a man older than 75 with acute or convalescent COVID-19.

This clone appeared a few times. The V gene is TRBV6-5, the J gene TRBJ1-6, with 8 bases fitting TRBD1. CDR3 size: 13 residues. V lost 8 bases to trimming and J lost 9 bases; unmatched junction nucleotides: 6. Germline loops: CDR1 MNHEY, CDR2 SVGAGI. Here the CDR3 DNA reads TGTGCCAGCGAGGACAGGGTGGCTTCACCCCTCCACTTT. As protein: CASEDRVASPLHF.

The rearrangement joins TRBV27 to TRBJ2-5; D gene unclear. The V and J ends lost 6 bases and 1 base respectively, with 3 bases between them. This CDR3 contains 11 residues. Germline V lookup: CDR1 MNHEY, CDR2 SMNVEV (reference sequence). The CDR3 protein is CASRSQETQYF. DNA of the CDR3: TGTGCCAGCAGGAGCCAAGAGACCCAGTACTTC.

The chain joins TRBV11-2 to TRBJ1-6; the match to TRBD1 covers 8 bases. The CDR3 is 13 amino acids. V dropped 5 bases and J dropped 10; count of bases not matched to a gene: 4. Germline values: CDR1 SGHAT, CDR2 FQNNGV. The CDR3 loop reads CASSPQGASPLHF. CDR3 bases: TGTGCCAGCAGCCCCCAGGGGGCCTCACCCCTCCACTTT.

This clone was counted ten times or more. The V and J genes are TRBV28 and TRBJ2-5; perhaps TRBD2 as D (6 bases). With 7 bases removed from V and 2 bases from J, the gap between germline ends came to 20 bases. This CDR3 is 16 amino acids long. CDR1 MDHEN and CDR2 SYDVKM come from the germline V gene. The CDR3, as DNA: TGTGCCAGCAACCCCGGGGGTAGCGGACGACAAGAGACCCAGTACTTC. Its protein is CASNPGGSGRQETQYF.

This chain uses TRBV7-3 with TRBJ2-3; weak D call: TRBD2 (5 bases). Germline CDR1 SGHTA, CDR2 FQGTGA. V gave up 2 bases and J gave up 2 bases, with 11 bases separating them. CDR3 length: 15 amino acids. The CDR3 coding sequence is TGTGCCAGCAGCTTATATGGGAGAGACACAGATACGCAGTATTTT. Its protein product is CASSLYGRDTDTQYF.

The chain couples TRBV20-1 to TRBJ1-2; D gene ambiguous. Looked up from germline, CDR1 is DFQATT and CDR2 is SNEGSKA (reference sequence). There are 13 residues in the CDR3. As DNA, the CDR3 is TGCAGCGCAAGTAGGAGGGAACTCTATGGCTACACCTTC. Translating it yields CSASRRELYGYTF.

This chain connects TRBV7-8 to TRBJ2-4; TRBD1 matches 8 bases. The CDR3 runs to 13 residues. With 4 bases clipped from V and 6 bases from J, the junction kept 2 bases outside the gene matches. Germline assignment: CDR1 SGHVS and CDR2 FQNEAQ. For the CDR3, the DNA is TGTGCCAGCAGCTCGGACAGGGCAAACATTCAGTACTTC. Protein sequence: CASSSDRANIQYF.

The rearrangement uses TRBV2 and TRBJ1-6; D is undetermined. Trimming removed 7 bases from V and 7 bases from J, with 11 bases in between. Germline CDR1 and CDR2: SNHLY and FYNNEI. The CDR3 length is 13 residues. CDR3 residues: CASNPETNSPLHF. The CDR3, as DNA: TGTGCCAGCAACCCTGAGACAAATTCACCCCTCCACTTT.

The gene calls are TRBV6-2 or TRBV6-3 and TRBJ2-7, with TRBD1 as a possible D gene (6 bases). Germline CDR1 is MNHEY and CDR2 is SVGEGT. The CDR3 contains 13 residues. V was trimmed by 5 bases and J by 2 bases, leaving 10 bases between them. The CDR3 loop reads CASSKQGTYEQYF. The CDR3 DNA sequence: TGTGCCAGCAGTAAACAGGGTACCTACGAGCAGTACTTC.

V usage is TRBV6-2 or TRBV6-3 and J usage is TRBJ2-4; perhaps TRBD1 as D (5 bases). This CDR3 is 17 amino acids long. Germline V gene sequence: CDR1 MNHEY, CDR2 SVGEGT. V lost 2 bases, J lost 2 bases, and 16 bases lay in between. The CDR3 region has the DNA TGTGCCAGCAGTTACGCAGGATTAGGGGAAACCAAAAACATTCAGTACTTC. The encoded protein is CASSYAGLGETKNIQYF.

V usage is TRBV12-3 or TRBV12-4 and J usage is TRBJ1-5; the D gene is possibly TRBD1 (5 bases). The CDR3 has 13 amino acids. V lost 5 bases to trimming and J lost 5 bases, with 10 bases between them. DNA of the CDR3: TGTGCCAGCAGTCTTCAGGGTGATCAGCCCCAGCATTTT. This translates into CASSLQGDQPQHF.

V gene TRBV5-1 combines with J gene TRBJ2-7; D is uncertain. Per the germline V gene, CDR1 is SGHRS and CDR2 is YFSETQ. The V gene lost 2 bases and the J gene lost 5 bases, with 8 bases spanning the gap. The CDR3 is 12 amino acids. CDR3 loop: CASSFYRDEQYF. DNA for the CDR3: TGCGCCAGCAGCTTTTACAGAGACGAGCAGTACTTC.

As DNA, the CDR3 is TGTGCCAGCAGGCCGGGACAGGGTAGGACCGGGGAGCTGTTTTTT. Translated: CASRPGQGRTGELFF. This chain uses TRBV5-6 with TRBJ2-2, with 9 bases aligning to TRBD1. This CDR3 spans 15 amino acids. The germline CDR1 and CDR2 sequences are SGHDT and YYEEEE. J lost 5 bases, V lost 5 bases, and 7 bases had no gene match.

This chain connects TRBV3-1 (or the pseudogene TRBV3-2) to TRBJ1-3; D uncertain. This CDR3 has 16 residues. Trimming took off 4 bases at V and 4 bases at J, with 17 bases between the two ends. Germline CDR1 LGHDT, CDR2 YNNKEL (reference sequence). The CDR3 DNA sequence: TGTGCCAGCAGCCCCAGAATGGAGGGCTCGGGAAACACCATATATTTT. Amino acids: CASSPRMEGSGNTIYF.

This chain uses TRBV24-1 with TRBJ2-1, with 13 bases that match TRBD2. The germline V gene has CDR1 KGHDR and CDR2 SFDVKD. This CDR3 comprises 19 residues. After removal of 7 bases from V and 5 bases from J, the junction contained 16 bases not matched to a gene. The CDR3 loop is CATSPITSGGAPPNNEQFF. The CDR3 nucleotides are TGTGCCACCAGCCCAATAACTAGCGGGGGGGCTCCTCCCAACAATGAGCAGTTCTTC.

The sample holds a few counts of this clone. The chain links TRBV29-1 to TRBJ2-2; D is uncertain. Germline V gene lookup returns CDR1 SQVTM and CDR2 ANQGSEA. CDR3 size: 14 residues. Trimming cost V 4 bases and J 6 bases, with 15 bases left between them. In DNA, the CDR3 is TGCAGCGTTGGGTTGCCGGGTGGCGCCGGGGAGCTGTTTTTT. The encoded protein is CSVGLPGGAGELFF.

The chain has TRBV5-5 and TRBJ2-6, with D unresolved. The CDR3 is made up of 18 amino acids. The V and J ends lost 1 base and 0 bases respectively, with 14 bases between them. Germline assignment: CDR1 SGHKS and CDR2 YYEKEE (reference sequence). This CDR3 is CASSLYVGSGSGANVLTF. CDR3 sequence (DNA): TGTGCCAGCAGCTTGTATGTGGGCAGTGGCTCTGGGGCCAACGTCCTGACTTTC.

This chain joins TRBV24-1 and TRBJ1-5; the match to TRBD1 covers 9 bases. This CDR3 region has 16 residues. Looked up from germline, CDR1 is KGHDR and CDR2 is SFDVKD. The J segment lost 5 bases and the V segment lost 5 bases, leaving 9 bases of the junction unmatched. The CDR3 DNA follows: TGTGCCACCAGTGCGGGGGGGACAGGGTTTTATCAGCCCCAGCATTTT. Translated: CATSAGGTGFYQPQHF.

This clone was recorded once. Other DNA sequences of this sample code for an identical CDR3. V gene TRBV7-2 combines with J gene TRBJ2-1; 8 bases map to TRBD1. The CDR3 has 15 residues. The V gene's germline CDR1 is SGHTA and CDR2 FQGNSA. The V and J ends lost 5 bases and 4 bases, in that order; junction bases with no gene match: 7. This CDR3 is CASSLDRGSYNEQFF. The CDR3 nucleotides read TGTGCCAGCAGCCTAGACAGGGGCTCGTACAATGAGCAGTTCTTC. Based on the CDR3 plus reference TRBV7-2 and TRBJ2-1, the full variable domain is GAGVSQSPSNKVTEKGKDVELRCDPISGHTALYWYRQSLGQGLEFLIYFQGNSAPDKSGLPSDRFSAERTGGSVSTLTIQRTQQEDSAVYLCASSLDRGSYNEQFFGPGTRLTVL.

The chain uses TRBV25-1 and TRBJ1-3, with D perhaps TRBD1 (5 bases). CDR3 length equals 17 residues. CDR1 and CDR2 (germline): MGHDK, SYGVNS. Trimming took 5 bases from V and 0 from J, leaving 17 bases between them. CDR3 residues: CASSWGGGSISGNTIYF. CDR3 coding DNA: TGTGCCAGCAGTTGGGGCGGGGGATCAATCTCTGGAAACACCATATATTTT.